The next 24 T cell receptor beta chains were all read from a single sample in a study of blood T cell repertoires in COVID-19. The assay was immunoSEQ multiplex PCR, and TCRdb's table has in-frame clones only and misses some. This table holds about 200,000 clones, about 86% found once. Source material: peripheral blood. The origin of the receptors is a woman in her forties or fifties with acute or convalescent COVID-19.

The rearrangement joins TRBV7-7 to TRBJ1-1; D is uncertain. CDR1 SSHAT and CDR2 FNYEAQ come from the germline V gene (reference sequence). This CDR3 has 13 amino acids. Between the trimmed V and J ends, which lost 0 bases and 4 bases, there was a span of 6 bases. CDR3 protein: CASSLAERTEAFF. In nucleotides, the CDR3 is TGTGCCAGCAGCTTAGCGGAGCGCACTGAAGCTTTCTTT.

The chain has TRBV29-1 and TRBJ1-2; TRBD1 aligns across 10 bases. Per germline, CDR1 SQVTM and CDR2 ANQGSEA. CDR3 size: 15 residues. J gave up 7 bases and V 4 bases, and 12 bases lay outside the gene matches. The CDR3 coding sequence is TGCAGCGTTGGGGGGACAGGGGCCCTAGGGAGTGGCTACACCTTC. Its translation: CSVGGTGALGSGYTF.

The chain has TRBV4-3 and TRBJ2-1; tentative D call: TRBD2 (5 bases). This CDR3 has 14 amino acids. V dropped 0 bases and J dropped 7 bases, with 10 bases sitting between them. Per germline, CDR1 LGHNA and CDR2 YSLEER. CDR3 bases: TGCGCCAGCAGCCAAGAAGGGAAGCGGAATGAGCAGTTCTTC. Translation: CASSQEGKRNEQFF.

The gene calls are TRBV11-2 and TRBJ2-7; TRBD1 might be the D (5 bases). CDR3 length: 16 residues. The germline gives CDR1 SGHAT, CDR2 FQNNGV. V gave up 0 bases and J gave up 2 bases, with 14 bases separating them. The CDR3 sequence: CASSLDFFPGTYEQYF. The CDR3 DNA reads as TGTGCCAGCAGCTTAGATTTTTTTCCAGGGACCTACGAGCAGTACTTC.

This clone has more than one count but fewer than ten. DNA for the CDR3: TGTGCCAGCATCGGCGAGTCTAGCGGGAGGTTCAATGAGCAGTTCTTC. It specifies CASIGESSGRFNEQFF. The chain uses TRBV2 and TRBJ2-1; 11 nucleotides align to TRBD2. Losses at the gene ends were 7 bases for V and 6 bases for J; bases not matched to a gene: 11. The CDR3 is made up of 16 amino acids. From germline, CDR1 is SNHLY and CDR2 FYNNEI.

The chain links TRBV5-1 to TRBJ2-2, with D perhaps TRBD2 (7 bases). The CDR3 is 14 residues long. Trimming left V 3 bases short and J 4 bases short, with 10 bases between. Germline V gives CDR1 SGHRS, CDR2 YFSETQ. CDR3 bases: TGCGCCAGCAGCTACGGGGGGCTCACCGGGGAGCTGTTTTTT. Its protein product is CASSYGGLTGELFF.

The chain combines TRBV2 with TRBJ2-7, with 10 nucleotides matching TRBD2. CDR1 and CDR2 (germline): SNHLY, FYNNEI. V lost 5 bases and J lost 7; bases outside the gene matches: 8. This CDR3 spans 14 amino acids. The CDR3: CASSLAGEVGEQYF. The CDR3 nucleotides read TGTGCCAGCAGTCTAGCGGGAGAAGTTGGAGAGCAGTACTTC.

The table lists this clone with a count of one. The V and J genes are TRBV19 and TRBJ1-2, with D unresolved. CDR3 length equals 13 residues. V was cut by 0 bases and J by 4 bases, with 6 bases left in between. Germline CDR1 is LNHDA and CDR2 is SQIVND (reference sequence). The CDR3 DNA follows: TGTGCCAGTAGTATAGAGCTAGGCTATGGCTACACCTTC. Encoded protein: CASSIELGYGYTF.

The chain employs TRBV11-2 and TRBJ2-5, with 9 bases lining up with TRBD2. This CDR3 contains 16 residues. V lost 3 bases to trimming and J lost 2 bases; unmatched junction nucleotides: 7. From germline, CDR1 is SGHAT and CDR2 FQNNGV. This CDR3 reads CASSLGSGGPQETQYF. The DNA for the CDR3 is TGTGCCAGCAGCTTGGGTAGCGGGGGACCTCAAGAGACCCAGTACTTC.

The V call is TRBV18, the J call TRBJ2-2; D unclear. The CDR3 extends over 13 amino acids. Germline CDR1 KGHSH, CDR2 LQKENI. The germline V and J ends were trimmed by 9 bases and 4 bases, with 12 bases remaining between them. CDR3 protein: CASPLGVTGELFF. CDR3 coding DNA: TGTGCCAGTCCCCTAGGTGTCACCGGGGAGCTGTTTTTT.

The V gene is TRBV29-1, the J gene TRBJ2-7; tentatively, D is TRBD1 (6 bases). Trimming left V 1 base short and J 2 bases short, with 6 bases between. The germline gives CDR1 SQVTM, CDR2 ANQGSEA. The CDR3 is 12 residues long. DNA for the CDR3: TGCAGCGTTGAAGGGACAGCCTACGAGCAGTACTTC. Translation gives CSVEGTAYEQYF.

The chain combines TRBV4-2 with TRBJ2-2, with D hard to call. V was pared by 0 bases and J by 8 bases, with 19 bases between. This CDR3 region has 17 residues. CDR1 and CDR2 (germline): LGHNA, YNFKEQ. The CDR3 region is CASSQDSQVLREGELFF. The CDR3 nucleotides are TGTGCCAGCAGCCAAGATTCCCAGGTGTTAAGAGAAGGGGAGCTGTTTTTT.

The V call is TRBV6-5, the J call TRBJ1-6; TRBD1 matches at 9 bases. V trimming: 6 bases; J trimming: 9 bases; junction bases outside the gene matches: 6. CDR3 length equals 14 residues. Germline loops: CDR1 MNHEY, CDR2 SVGAGI. This chain's CDR3 is CASSPTGGGSPLHF. DNA for the CDR3: TGTGCCAGCAGCCCAACAGGGGGCGGTTCACCCCTCCACTTT.

CDR3 bases: TGCGCCAGCAGCCAAGAGGGGGGGCCCGGGGTTGTAGATACGCAGTATTTT. Translated, it gives CASSQEGGPGVVDTQYF. The chain is built from TRBV4-3 and TRBJ2-3, with D perhaps matching TRBD2 (7 bases). The germline CDR1 and CDR2 sequences are LGHNA and YSLEER. The CDR3 extends over 17 amino acids. Trimming removed 0 bases from V and 5 bases from J, with 18 bases in between.

This clone was detected many times. The chain recombines TRBV9 with TRBJ2-3, with 13 bases lining up with TRBD2. The trim removed 3 bases at V and 2 bases at J, leaving 3 bases unmatched. Germline V gene data show CDR1 as SGDLS and CDR2 as YYNGEE. CDR3 length: 16 residues. CDR3: CASSGTSGSTTDTQYF. CDR3 bases: TGTGCCAGCAGCGGGACTAGCGGGAGTACCACAGATACGCAGTATTTT.

The CDR3 protein is CASSPGQGVEQYF. The CDR3 bases are TGCGCCAGCAGCCCGGGACAGGGAGTGGAGCAGTACTTC. The rearrangement links TRBV5-1 to TRBJ2-7; 9 bases are shared with TRBD1. Trimming took 4 bases from V and 7 from J; bases not matched to a gene: 6. CDR1 is SGHRS and CDR2 is YFSETQ in the germline V gene. The CDR3 has 13 residues.

V usage is TRBV6-1 and J usage is TRBJ2-1; TRBD2 agrees at 11 bases. The germline V gene has CDR1 MNHNS and CDR2 SASEGT. This CDR3 is built from 15 residues. Trimming took 2 bases from V and 7 from J; bases not matched to a gene: 4. The CDR3 coding sequence is TGTGCCAGCAGTGAAATGGCTAGCGGGAGGAATGAGCAGTTCTTC. This encodes CASSEMASGRNEQFF.

This clone was picked up a small number of times. This rearrangement joins TRBV14 to TRBJ1-1; D perhaps matches TRBD1 (5 bases). The V end lost 6 bases, the J end lost 5 bases, and 13 bases lay between the germline ends. The CDR3 length is 13 residues. From germline, CDR1 is SGHDN and CDR2 FVKESK. CDR3 residues: CASRSRRGTEAFF. The DNA of the CDR3 is TGTGCCAGCAGGTCAAGGAGGGGAACTGAAGCTTTCTTT.

The chain is built from TRBV3-1 (or the pseudogene TRBV3-2) and TRBJ2-5, with 10 bases fitting TRBD2. The CDR3 extends over 15 amino acids. With 0 bases clipped from V and 7 bases from J, the junction kept 5 bases outside the gene matches. Germline CDR1 and CDR2: LGHDT and YNNKEL (reference sequence). The CDR3 nucleotides are TGTGCCAGCAGCCAAGAAGTAGCGGGGGGCGGGACCCAGTACTTC. Its translation: CASSQEVAGGGTQYF.

The rearrangement uses TRBV18 and TRBJ1-2; 7 bases are a match to TRBD1. The CDR3 runs to 14 residues. J gave up 5 bases and V 5 bases, and 8 bases lay outside the gene matches. Germline values: CDR1 KGHSH, CDR2 LQKENI. CDR3 residues: CASSSRQGEYGYTF. The CDR3 DNA follows: TGTGCCAGCTCATCCAGACAGGGCGAATATGGCTACACCTTC.

The chain couples TRBV5-1 to TRBJ2-3; 10 bases are a match to TRBD2. The junction had 9 bases not matched to a gene; V was cut back by 5 bases and J by 3 bases. The length of the CDR3 is 16 residues. Germline V CDR1 and CDR2: SGHRS, YFSETQ. The CDR3 bases are TGCGCCAGCAGACCGATAGCGGGGGGCGGGACAGATACGCAGTATTTT. It specifies CASRPIAGGGTDTQYF.

The CDR3 is CASSLGQGAGGYTF. CDR3 nucleotide sequence: TGTGCCAGCAGTTTAGGGCAGGGGGCCGGTGGCTACACCTTC. The chain is built from TRBV6-2 or TRBV6-3 and TRBJ1-2, with TRBD1 matching over 8 bases. J lost 7 bases, V lost 4 bases, and 8 bases had no gene match. The CDR3 sequence is 14 residues long. Germline lookup yields CDR1 MNHEY and CDR2 SVGEGT.

The V and J genes are TRBV7-8 and TRBJ1-4, with D unclear. Deletions cut 7 bases from V and 3 bases from J, with 12 bases between. The germline V gene encodes CDR1 SGHVS and CDR2 FQNEAQ. The CDR3 sequence is 14 residues long. The CDR3 DNA reads TGTGCCAGCACCCGGAGGGAAGCTAATGAAAAACTGTTTTTT. This sequence encodes CASTRREANEKLFF. Full variable domain (missing parts from reference TRBV7-8 and TRBJ1-4): GAGVSQSPRYKVAKRGQDVALRCDPISGHVSLFWYQQALGQGPEFLTYFQNEAQLDKSGLPSDRFFAERPEGSVSTLKIQRTQQEDSAVYLCASTRREANEKLFFGSGTQLSVL.

The rearrangement uses TRBV5-1 and TRBJ2-1, with 12 bases aligning to TRBD2. V lost 9 bases to trimming and J lost 10 bases; unmatched junction nucleotides: 11. CDR1 and CDR2 (germline): SGHRS, YFSETQ. This CDR3 comprises 14 residues. The CDR3 bases are TGCGCCACCAATCTAGCGGGAGGGCCGGGAGAGCAGTTCTTC. Translation: CATNLAGGPGEQFF. Complete variable domain (other parts from reference TRBV5-1 and TRBJ2-1): KAGVTQTPRYLIKTRGQQVTLSCSPISGHRSVSWYQQTPGQGLQFLFEYFSETQRNKGNFPGRFSGRQFSNSRSEMNVSTLELGDSALYLCATNLAGGPGEQFFGPGTRLTVL.